This T cell receptor (beta chain) was sequenced for a study of cytomegalovirus exposure and HLA in healthy donors (TCRdb year 2017). For context, the study as a whole: A later analysis indicated that the 95 to 150 validation repertoires were generated on the platform also employed for the 720 or so repertoires of the first cohort. In addition to the first cohort of roughly 670 subjects, a separate validation cohort of 120 different subjects was used. The study was designed to test whether signatures of past pathogen exposure could be identified by cataloging public T cell receptors. High-throughput TCR immunosequencing, statistical association of individual TCRs with disease status, and machine learning were combined to predict cytomegalovirus infection status.

The donors belonged to the validation cohort of over a hundred subjects, which was separate from the roughly 700-subject first cohort. What the work shows at the level of the full study, not this receptor alone: Of the cluster scores, approximately 94% were above 0 in a later analysis, which found that TCRs clustered in the first cohort also tended to co-occur in the 110 or so validation repertoires. The study listed over 150 TCR beta chains as associated with cytomegalovirus. While some public TCRs were present in many individuals, most TCR sequences turned up only very rarely across donors. The authors suggested that the approach could potentially be extended to other disease states and immunological phenotypes. The validation cohort had no HLA typing available for a later analysis, so co-occurrence within that cohort was assessed over all 120 or so repertoires. In vitro tests confirmed that three of the cytomegalovirus-associated TCR beta chains recognize cytomegalovirus antigens. In both the original and validation cohorts, the classifier was reported to diagnose cytomegalovirus status with high specificity and sensitivity.

For this clone: No cognate antigen has been identified for it. Nothing much larger sits one base from this clone, and base qualities are not available.

CDR1 SGHTA and CDR2 FQGTGA were looked up in the germline V gene. From V the trimming removes 5 bases and from J it removes 7 bases, while the gene matches leave 16 bases of the junction unaccounted for. Measured from the cysteine to the phenylalanine, the CDR3 is 16 residues long. Just CDR3 DNA is preserved here, 48 bases in frame from base 1. The receptor library was made with the immunoSEQ multiplex PCR assay. As for the authors' bioinformatics: To diagnose cytomegalovirus status from the catalog of TCR beta chain sequences, a statistical classification framework was built. Imported from immuneACCESS, the table was reduced by TCRdb to in-frame sequences with V and J called. These copies leave out some clones; in studies compared against another copy, an unresolved V gene accounts for under half, and the cause of the remainder is not known. For V, J and clone size, that table is used; D and trimming come from the DNA. This sample has 260,000 or so clones in its table, and roughly 88% of those were observed once. The top ten hold around 0.92% of the sample.

Rearrangement joined TRBV7-3 to TRBJ2-7, with 8 bases aligning to TRBD2. The sequencing input was PBMCs. The TCR sequence derives from a woman aged 18-30 years in good health and CMV-seronegative. The nucleotide sequence is given as TGTGCCAGCAGCCGTGATCCGGGACTAGGGGAGGGGGAGCAGTACTTC. Translated, it gives CASSRDPGLGEGEQYF. The entire variable domain, with the stretches around the CDR3 drawn from the reference TRBV7-3 and TRBJ2-7 proteins, is GAGVSQTPSNKVTEKGKYVELRCDPISGHTALYWYRQSLGQGPEFLIYFQGTGAADDSGLPNDRFFAVRPEGSVSTLKIQRTERGDSAVYLCASSRDPGLGEGEQYFGPGTRLTVT.